The rows below give T cell receptor beta chains drawn from one sample of a study of beta chain features in type 1 diabetes. The repertoire was sequenced with immunoSEQ multiplex PCR; TCRdb's copy has only in-frame clones and lacks some. The sample shows a few hundred thousand clones, about 15% of them seen only once. The specimen was naive CD4+ T cells from blood. The receptor source for this set is a woman in her late teens or twenties in good health. The CDR3 runs from the conserved cysteine through the conserved F or W. D genes are given only for firm matches. Size values are once, few and many counts, or a class for expanded clones, and some rows have none.

-,TRBV21-1,few,TRBJ2-3,TGTGCCAGCAGCAACGAGGCAGATACGCAGTATTTT,CASSNEADTQYF
TRBD2,TRBV5-1,few,TRBJ2-7,TGCGCCAGCAGCTTGTGGCGAGCGGGAGGCCGCTACGAGCAGTACTTC,CASSLWRAGGRYEQYF
-,TRBV7-9,few,TRBJ1-1,TGTGCCAGCAGCCCCAGGGGTGGGAACACTGAAGCTTTCTTT,CASSPRGGNTEAFF
TRBD2,TRBV7-9,-,TRBJ2-5,TGTGCCAGCAGCTATTGGGAGGGCCAGGAGACCCAGTACTTC,CASSYWEGQETQYF
-,TRBV6-6,few,TRBJ2-7,TGTGCCAGCAGCCCCACAGGGTATACCTACGAGCAGTACTTC,CASSPTGYTYEQYF
TRBD1,TRBV28,few,TRBJ2-7,TGTGCCAGCACCCCGGCGGCACAGGGGGCTTACGAGCAGTACTTC,CASTPAAQGAYEQYF
-,TRBV7-2,few,TRBJ1-2,TGTGCCAGCAGCTTCCGGGACACCTCCTATGGCTACACCTTC,CASSFRDTSYGYTF
-,TRBV7-2,few,TRBJ2-3,TGTGCCAGCAGCTCGCGAGCTGTAACAGATACGCAGTATTTT,CASSSRAVTDTQYF
-,TRBV6-5,few,TRBJ2-7,TGTGCCAGCAGTCCCCGGACACATTACGAGCAGTACTTC,CASSPRTHYEQYF
TRBD1,TRBV29-1,few,TRBJ1-1,TGCAGCGTTGAGGGACAGGAGAACACTGAAGCTTTCTTT,CSVEGQENTEAFF
-,TRBV5-1,-,TRBJ1-1,TGCGCCAGCAGCCCCCGGACAGATCCCTTGAACACTGAAGCTTTCTTT,CASSPRTDPLNTEAFF
TRBD1,TRBV4-3,-,TRBJ1-2,TGCGCCAGCAGCCAAGATGGACAGGGGGCATCGAGCTACACCTTC,CASSQDGQGASSYTF
TRBD2,TRBV4-1,few,TRBJ2-5,TGCGCCAGCAGCCAAGATAAAGGGGGAGTAGCGGGAGGGCCGGGGACCCAGTACTTC,CASSQDKGGVAGGPGTQYF
-,TRBV6-5,few,TRBJ1-2,TGTGCCAGCAGAGACCGGACAGCCTTTAACTATGGCTACACCTTC,CASRDRTAFNYGYTF
TRBD2,TRBV13,few,TRBJ2-5,TGTGCCAGCAGCCTCCATCCTGCTAGCGGGAAGAGGGGAGACCCAGTAGGACCCCAGTACTTC,CASSLHPASGKRGDPVGPQYF
TRBD1,TRBV20-1,-,TRBJ1-3,TGCAGTGCCAGGGGGGGAAACACCATATATTTT,CSARGGNTIYF
TRBD1,TRBV28,few,TRBJ2-3,TGTGCCAGCAGGACACAGGGGGCTCGAGGAGATACGCAGTATTTT,CASRTQGARGDTQYF
-,TRBV10-3,-,TRBJ2-3,TGTGCCATCAGTGAATGGGGAGTCGCGGCAGATACGCAGTATTTT,CAISEWGVAADTQYF
-,TRBV6-5,few,TRBJ2-3,TGTGCCAGCAGTTACTCAAGAGCCAGCACAGATACGCAGTATTTT,CASSYSRASTDTQYF
-,TRBV11-3,few,TRBJ2-2,TGTGCCAGCAGCGGAGCAGGGATTCGCACCGGGGAGCTGTTTTTT,CASSGAGIRTGELFF
-,TRBV23-1,few,TRBJ1-5,TGCGCCAGCAGTCATTCAGGGAATAGCAATCAGCCCCAGCATTTT,CASSHSGNSNQPQHF
-,TRBV15,-,TRBJ2-2,TGTGCCACCAACCCGGGTGGGGGCGCAGCCGGGGAGCTGTTTTTT,CATNPGGGAAGELFF
-,TRBV18,-,TRBJ1-4,TGTGCCAGCTCACCGTATGGGCAGGTTTGGGAAAAACTGTTTTTT,CASSPYGQVWEKLFF
-,TRBV29-1,few,TRBJ1-1,TGCAGCGGCATGCGGCGAATGAACACTGAAGCTTTCTTT,CSGMRRMNTEAFF